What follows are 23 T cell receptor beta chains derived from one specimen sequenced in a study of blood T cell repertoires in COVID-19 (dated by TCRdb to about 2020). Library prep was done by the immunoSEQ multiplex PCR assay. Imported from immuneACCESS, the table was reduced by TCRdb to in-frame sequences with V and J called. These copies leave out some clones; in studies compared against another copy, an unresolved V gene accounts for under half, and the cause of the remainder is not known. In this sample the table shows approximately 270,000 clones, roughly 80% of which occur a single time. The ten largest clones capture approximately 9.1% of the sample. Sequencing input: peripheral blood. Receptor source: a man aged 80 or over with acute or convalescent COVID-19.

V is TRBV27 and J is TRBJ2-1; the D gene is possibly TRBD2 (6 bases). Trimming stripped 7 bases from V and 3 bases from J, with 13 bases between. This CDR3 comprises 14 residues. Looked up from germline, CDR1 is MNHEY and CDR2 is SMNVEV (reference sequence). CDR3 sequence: CASTKPGLYNEQFF. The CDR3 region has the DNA TGTGCCAGCACTAAACCGGGACTCTACAATGAGCAGTTCTTC.

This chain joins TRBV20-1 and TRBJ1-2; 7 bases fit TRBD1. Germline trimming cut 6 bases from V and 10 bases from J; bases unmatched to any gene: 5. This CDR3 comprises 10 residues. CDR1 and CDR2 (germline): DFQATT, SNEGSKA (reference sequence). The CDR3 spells CSAFDRDYTF. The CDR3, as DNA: TGCAGTGCCTTCGACAGGGACTACACCTTC.

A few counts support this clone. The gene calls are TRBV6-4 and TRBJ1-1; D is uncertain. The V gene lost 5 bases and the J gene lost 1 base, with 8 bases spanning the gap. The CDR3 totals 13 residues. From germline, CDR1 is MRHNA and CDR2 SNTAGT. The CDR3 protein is CASSQYRNTEAFF. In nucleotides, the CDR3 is TGTGCCAGCAGTCAATACAGGAACACTGAAGCTTTCTTT.

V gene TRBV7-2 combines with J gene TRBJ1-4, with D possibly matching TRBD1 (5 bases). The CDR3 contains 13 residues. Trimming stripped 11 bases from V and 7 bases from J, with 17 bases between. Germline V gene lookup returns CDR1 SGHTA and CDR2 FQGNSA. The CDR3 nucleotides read TGTGCCTCCGGGGACTTCGGGAGTGAAAAACTGTTTTTT. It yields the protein CASGDFGSEKLFF.

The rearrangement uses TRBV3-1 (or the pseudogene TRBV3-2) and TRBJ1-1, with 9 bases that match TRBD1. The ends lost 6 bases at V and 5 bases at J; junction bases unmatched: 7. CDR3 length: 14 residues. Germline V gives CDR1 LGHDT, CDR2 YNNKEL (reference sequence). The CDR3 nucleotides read TGTGCCAGCAGTTACAGGGGGCCGGGGACTGAAGCTTTCTTT. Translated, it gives CASSYRGPGTEAFF.

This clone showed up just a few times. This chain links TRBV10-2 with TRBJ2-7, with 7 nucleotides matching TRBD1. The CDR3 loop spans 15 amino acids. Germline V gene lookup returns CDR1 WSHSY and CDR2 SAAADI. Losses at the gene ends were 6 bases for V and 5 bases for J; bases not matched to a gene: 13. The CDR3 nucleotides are TGCGCCAGCAGAACAACCGGGACAGCTAGGGACGAGCAGTACTTC. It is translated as CASRTTGTARDEQYF.

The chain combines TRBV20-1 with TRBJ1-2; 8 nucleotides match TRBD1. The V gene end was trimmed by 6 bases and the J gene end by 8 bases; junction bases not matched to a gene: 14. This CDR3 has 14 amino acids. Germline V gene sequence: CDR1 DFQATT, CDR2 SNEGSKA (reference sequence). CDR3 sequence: CSASQGARDRGYTF. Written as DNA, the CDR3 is TGCAGTGCCAGTCAGGGGGCAAGAGATAGAGGCTACACCTTC.

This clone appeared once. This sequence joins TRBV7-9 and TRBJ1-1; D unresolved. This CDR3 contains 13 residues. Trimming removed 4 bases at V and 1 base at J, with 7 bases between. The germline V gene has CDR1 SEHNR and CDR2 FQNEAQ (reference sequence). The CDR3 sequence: CASSYVENTEAFF. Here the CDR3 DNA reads TGTGCCAGCAGCTATGTAGAGAACACTGAAGCTTTCTTT.

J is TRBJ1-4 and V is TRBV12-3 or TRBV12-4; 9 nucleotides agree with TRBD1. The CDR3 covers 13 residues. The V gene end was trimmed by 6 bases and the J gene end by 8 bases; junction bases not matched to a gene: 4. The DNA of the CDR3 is TGTGCCAGCAGCCGACAGGGGGGCGAAAAACTGTTTTTT. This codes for CASSRQGGEKLFF.

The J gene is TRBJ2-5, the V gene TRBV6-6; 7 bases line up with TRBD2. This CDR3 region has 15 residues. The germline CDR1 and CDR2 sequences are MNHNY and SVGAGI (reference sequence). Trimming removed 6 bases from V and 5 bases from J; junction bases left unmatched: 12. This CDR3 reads CASSLGGSGTETQYF. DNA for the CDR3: TGTGCCAGCAGCCTTGGAGGGAGCGGGACCGAGACCCAGTACTTC.

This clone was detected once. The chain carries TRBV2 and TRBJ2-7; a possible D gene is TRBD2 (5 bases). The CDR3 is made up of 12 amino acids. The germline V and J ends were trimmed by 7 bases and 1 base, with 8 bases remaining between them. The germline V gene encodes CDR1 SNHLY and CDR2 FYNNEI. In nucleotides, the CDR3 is TGTGCCAGCACGGGGAATTCCTACGAGCAGTACTTC. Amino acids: CASTGNSYEQYF.

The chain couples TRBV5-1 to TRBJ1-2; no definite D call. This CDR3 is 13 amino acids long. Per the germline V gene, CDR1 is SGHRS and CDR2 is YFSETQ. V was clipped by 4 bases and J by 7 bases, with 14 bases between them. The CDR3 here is CASSPGMGGGYTF. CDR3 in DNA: TGCGCCAGCAGCCCTGGGATGGGAGGTGGCTACACCTTC.

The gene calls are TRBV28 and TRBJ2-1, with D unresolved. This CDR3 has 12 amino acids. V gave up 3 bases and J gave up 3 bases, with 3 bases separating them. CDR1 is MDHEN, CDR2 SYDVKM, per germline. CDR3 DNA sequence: TGTGCCAGCAGTTTGAGCTACAATGAGCAGTTCTTC. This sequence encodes CASSLSYNEQFF.

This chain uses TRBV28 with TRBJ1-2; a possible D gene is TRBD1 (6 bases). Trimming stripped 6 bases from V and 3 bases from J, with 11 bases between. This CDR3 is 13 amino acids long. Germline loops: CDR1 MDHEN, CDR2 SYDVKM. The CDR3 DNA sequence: TGTGCCAGCAGCCCAGGGGTGGACTATGGCTACACCTTC. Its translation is CASSPGVDYGYTF.

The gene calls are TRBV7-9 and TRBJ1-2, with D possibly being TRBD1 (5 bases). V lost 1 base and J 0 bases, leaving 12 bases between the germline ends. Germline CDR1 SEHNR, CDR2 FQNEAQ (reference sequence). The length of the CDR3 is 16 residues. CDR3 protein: CASSLGRGKSNYGYTF. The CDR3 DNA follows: TGTGCCAGCAGCTTAGGGCGGGGCAAGTCTAACTATGGCTACACCTTC.

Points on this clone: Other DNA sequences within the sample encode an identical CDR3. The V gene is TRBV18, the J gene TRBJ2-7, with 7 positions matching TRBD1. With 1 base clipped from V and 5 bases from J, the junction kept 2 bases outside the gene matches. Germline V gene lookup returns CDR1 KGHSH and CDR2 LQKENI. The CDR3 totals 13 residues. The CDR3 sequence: CASSPRTGDEQYF. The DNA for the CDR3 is TGTGCCAGCTCACCACGAACAGGGGACGAGCAGTACTTC.

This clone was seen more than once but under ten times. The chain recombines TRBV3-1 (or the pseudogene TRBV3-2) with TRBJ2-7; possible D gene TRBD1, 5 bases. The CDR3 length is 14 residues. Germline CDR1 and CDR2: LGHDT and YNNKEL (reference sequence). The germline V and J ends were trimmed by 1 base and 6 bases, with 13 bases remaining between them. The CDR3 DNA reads TGTGCCAGCAGCCAAGGAATTACAGGCGGCGAGCAGTACTTC. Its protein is CASSQGITGGEQYF.

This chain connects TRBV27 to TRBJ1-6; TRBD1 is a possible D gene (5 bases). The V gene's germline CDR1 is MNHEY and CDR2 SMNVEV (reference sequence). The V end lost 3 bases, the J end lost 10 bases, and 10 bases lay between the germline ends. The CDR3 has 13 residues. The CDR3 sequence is CASSLQGSSPLHF. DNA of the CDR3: TGTGCCAGCAGTTTGCAGGGTTCGTCACCCCTCCACTTT.

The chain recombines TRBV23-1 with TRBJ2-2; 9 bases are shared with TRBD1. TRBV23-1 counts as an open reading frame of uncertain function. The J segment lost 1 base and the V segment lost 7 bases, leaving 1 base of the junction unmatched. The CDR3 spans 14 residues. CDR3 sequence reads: CASTGQGNTGELFF. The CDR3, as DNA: TGCGCCAGCACGGGACAGGGGAACACCGGGGAGCTGTTTTTT.

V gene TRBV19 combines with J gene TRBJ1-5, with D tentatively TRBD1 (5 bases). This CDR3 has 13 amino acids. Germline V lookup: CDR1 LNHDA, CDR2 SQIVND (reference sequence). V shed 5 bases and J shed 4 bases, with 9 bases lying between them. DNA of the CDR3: TGTGCCAGTAGTTCCAGGGAAAATCAGCCCCAGCATTTT. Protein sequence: CASSSRENQPQHF.

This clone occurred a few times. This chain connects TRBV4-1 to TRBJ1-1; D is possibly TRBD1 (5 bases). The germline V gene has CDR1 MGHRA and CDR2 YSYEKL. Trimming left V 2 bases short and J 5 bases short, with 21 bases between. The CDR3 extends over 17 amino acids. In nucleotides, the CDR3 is TGCGCCAGCAGCCAAACCTCGGGACGGGGGTTGGTGACTGAAGCTTTCTTT. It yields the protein CASSQTSGRGLVTEAFF.

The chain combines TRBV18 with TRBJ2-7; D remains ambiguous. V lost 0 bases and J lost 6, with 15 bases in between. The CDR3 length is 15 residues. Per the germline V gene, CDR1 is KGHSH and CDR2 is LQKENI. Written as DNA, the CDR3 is TGTGCCAGCTCACCACCCCGAGGAACTGAACGCGAGCAGTACTTC. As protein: CASSPPRGTEREQYF.

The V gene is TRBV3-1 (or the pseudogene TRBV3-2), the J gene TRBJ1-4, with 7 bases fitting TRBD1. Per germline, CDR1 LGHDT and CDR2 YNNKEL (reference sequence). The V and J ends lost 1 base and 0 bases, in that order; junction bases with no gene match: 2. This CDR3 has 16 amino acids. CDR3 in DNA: TGTGCCAGCAGCCAAGTGCAGGGGGCAACTAATGAAAAACTGTTTTTT. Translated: CASSQVQGATNEKLFF.